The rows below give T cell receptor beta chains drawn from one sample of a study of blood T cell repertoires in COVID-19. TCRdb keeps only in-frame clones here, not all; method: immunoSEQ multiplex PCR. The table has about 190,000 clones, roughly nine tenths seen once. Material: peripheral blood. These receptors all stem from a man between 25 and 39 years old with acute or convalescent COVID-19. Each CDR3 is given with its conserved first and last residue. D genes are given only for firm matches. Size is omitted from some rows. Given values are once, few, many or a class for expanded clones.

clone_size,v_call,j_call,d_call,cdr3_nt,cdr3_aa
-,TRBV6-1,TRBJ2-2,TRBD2,TGTGCCAGCAGTGTATTGGACGGGAGGGCCGTGACCGGGGAGCTGTTTTTT,CASSVLDGRAVTGELFF
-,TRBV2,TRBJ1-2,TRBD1,TGTGCCAGCAGGGACAGGGGTTACTATGGCTACACCTTC,CASRDRGYYGYTF
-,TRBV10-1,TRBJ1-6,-,TGCGCCAGCAGTGATGTAGCAGGGGCCTATAATTCACCCCTCCACTTT,CASSDVAGAYNSPLHF
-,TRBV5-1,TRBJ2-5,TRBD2,TGCGCCAGCACCCTGGACGGGGGAGGGCCTTGGGAGACCCAGTACTTC,CASTLDGGGPWETQYF
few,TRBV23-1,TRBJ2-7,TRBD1,TGCGCCAGCTTATGTATCGGGACAGGGGATGAACAGTACTTC,CASLCIGTGDEQYF
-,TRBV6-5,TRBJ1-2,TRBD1,TGTGCCAGCAGTTACCCGGACAGGGGCGGAGGCTACACCTTC,CASSYPDRGGGYTF
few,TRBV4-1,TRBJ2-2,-,TGCGCCAGCAGCCAAATATCGACTGCCCTTAACACCGGGGAGCTGTTTTTT,CASSQISTALNTGELFF
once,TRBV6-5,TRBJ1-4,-,TGTGCCAGCAGCCTCGAGGGGGGGGTTGAAAAACTGTTTTTT,CASSLEGGVEKLFF
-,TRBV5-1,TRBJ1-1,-,TGCGCCAGCAGGAAAGGTACAGGATCGGTGAACACTGAAGCTTTCTTT,CASRKGTGSVNTEAFF
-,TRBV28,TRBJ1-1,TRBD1,TGTGCCAGCAGTCTCCCCCCGGACAGGGAAGGGACTGAAGCTTTCTTT,CASSLPPDREGTEAFF
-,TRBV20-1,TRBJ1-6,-,TGCAGTGCTAGTTCCAGGGGATGGTCACCCCTCCACTTT,CSASSRGWSPLHF
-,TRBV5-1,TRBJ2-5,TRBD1,TGCGCCAGCAGCTTGTATTCCGGGACAGGGATTGAGACCCAGTACTTC,CASSLYSGTGIETQYF
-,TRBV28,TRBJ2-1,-,TGTGCCAGTCAGGAGGGCAATTACAATGAGCAGTTCTTC,CASQEGNYNEQFF
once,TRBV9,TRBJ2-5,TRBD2,TGTGCCAGCAGCGCCTCCTCTAGCGGTTCTCAAGAGACCCAGTACTTC,CASSASSSGSQETQYF
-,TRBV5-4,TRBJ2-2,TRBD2,TGTGCCAGCAGCTCCGGGACTAGCGACTTCAAGAACACCGGGGAGCTGTTTTTT,CASSSGTSDFKNTGELFF
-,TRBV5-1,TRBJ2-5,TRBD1,TGCGCCAGCAGCGTAACCCGGACAGGGCAAGAGACCCAGTACTTC,CASSVTRTGQETQYF
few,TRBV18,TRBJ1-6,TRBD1,TGTGCCAGCTCACCGGGACAGGGAGCGCATTCACCCCTCCACTTT,CASSPGQGAHSPLHF
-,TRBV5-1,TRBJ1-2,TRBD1,TGCGCCAGCAGCCCCGGGACAGCGTCAGCTAACTATGGCTACACCTTC,CASSPGTASANYGYTF
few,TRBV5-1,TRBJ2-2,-,TGCGCCAGCAGCCGGGACTTTAGCTTCGGGGAGCTGTTTTTT,CASSRDFSFGELFF
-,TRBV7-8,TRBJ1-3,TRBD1,TGTGCCAGCAGCACTCGGGACAGAACTGGAAACACCATATATTTT,CASSTRDRTGNTIYF
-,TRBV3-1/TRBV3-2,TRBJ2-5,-,TGTGCCAGCGGTCACTCCCCGGTCCAAGAGACCCAGTACTTC,CASGHSPVQETQYF
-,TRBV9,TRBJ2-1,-,TGTGCCAGCAGCCCAGACGGAGGGTCTTTGGGTTACAATGAGCAGTTCTTC,CASSPDGGSLGYNEQFF
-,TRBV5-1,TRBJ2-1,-,TGCGCCAGCAGCTTGGGTGAGGGCGTGGGGCAGTTCTTC,CASSLGEGVGQFF
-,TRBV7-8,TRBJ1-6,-,TGTGCCAGCAGCTTAGGTCAGAGTTTCAGGCAATCACCCCTCCACTTT,CASSLGQSFRQSPLHF
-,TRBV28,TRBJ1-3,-,TGTGCCAGCAGTGTCGGGGTGTCCGGAAACACCATATATTTT,CASSVGVSGNTIYF
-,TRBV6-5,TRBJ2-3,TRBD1,TGTGCCAGCTACCTGACAGGGACAGATACGCAGTATTTT,CASYLTGTDTQYF
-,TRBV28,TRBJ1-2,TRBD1,TGTGCCAGCAGGCCCACCGGGACAGGGGGCAGCTATGGCTACACCTTC,CASRPTGTGGSYGYTF
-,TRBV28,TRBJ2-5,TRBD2,TGTGCCAGCAGTTTGGCTAGCGGGGGGCAAGAGACCCAGTACTTC,CASSLASGGQETQYF
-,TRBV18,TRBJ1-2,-,TGTGCCAGCTCCCTTGGGGGGGCCGGCTATGGCTACACCTTC,CASSLGGAGYGYTF
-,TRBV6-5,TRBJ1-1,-,TGTGCCAGCAGTTTATTCCAGGGTAACACTGAAGCTTTCTTT,CASSLFQGNTEAFF
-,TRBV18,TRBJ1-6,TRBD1,TGTGCCAGCTCACACACTCGACAGGGGGACGCCTATAATTCACCCCTCCACTTT,CASSHTRQGDAYNSPLHF
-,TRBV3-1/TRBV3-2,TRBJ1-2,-,TGTGCCACCTCCCGAGGTAACTATGGCTACACCTTC,CATSRGNYGYTF
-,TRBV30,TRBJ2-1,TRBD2,TGTGCCTGGATCCCCGAATCGGGACTAGCGGGACCCTACAATGAGCAGTTCTTC,CAWIPESGLAGPYNEQFF
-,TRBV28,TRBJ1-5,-,TGTGCCAGCAGCCCCCCCAGGGCGCCCCAGCATTTT,CASSPPRAPQHF
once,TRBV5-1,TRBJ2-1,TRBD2,TGCGCCAGCAGCATTAGCGGGAGGCCCCTAGAGGAGCAGTTCTTC,CASSISGRPLEEQFF
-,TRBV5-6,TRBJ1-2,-,TGTGCCAGCAGCCCTCGGTCGGGGGTGGACTATGGCTACACCTTC,CASSPRSGVDYGYTF
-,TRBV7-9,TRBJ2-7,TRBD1,TGTGCCAGCAGCTTAGGAGGGGGCATATACGAGCAGTACTTC,CASSLGGGIYEQYF
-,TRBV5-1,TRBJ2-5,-,TGCGCCAGCAGCCGCGGCATGGGGAGAGAGACCCAGTACTTC,CASSRGMGRETQYF
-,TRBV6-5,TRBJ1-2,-,TGTGCCAGCAGTTACTCAGGGCGTCCCAGGGCCTTC,CASSYSGRPRAF
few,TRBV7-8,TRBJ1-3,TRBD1,TGTGCCAGCAGCCGGGGACAGGGCCTCTCTGGAAACACCATATATTTT,CASSRGQGLSGNTIYF
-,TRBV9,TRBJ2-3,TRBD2,TGTGCCAGCAGCCCCCGACTAGCGGGGGCCACAGATACGCAGTATTTT,CASSPRLAGATDTQYF
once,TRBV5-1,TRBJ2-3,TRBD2,TGCGCCAGTAAAGCCGGGACTAACACAGATACGCAGTATTTT,CASKAGTNTDTQYF
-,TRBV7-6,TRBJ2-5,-,TGTGCCAGCAGCTTAATGGCCTTTGAGACCCAGTACTTC,CASSLMAFETQYF
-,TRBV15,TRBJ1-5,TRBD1,TGTGCCACCAGCAGCCCCGGGACAGTAGGTCAGCCCCAGCATTTT,CATSSPGTVGQPQHF
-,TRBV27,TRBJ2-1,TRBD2,TGTGCCAGCAGTTTTGCAGCGGGAGGCCAAAACTCCTACAATGAGCAGTTCTTC,CASSFAAGGQNSYNEQFF
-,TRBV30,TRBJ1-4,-,TGTGCCTGCGCCGGGACACAACCCGTGGCAACTAATGAAAAACTGTTTTTT,CACAGTQPVATNEKLFF
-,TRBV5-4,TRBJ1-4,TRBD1,TGTGCCAGCAGCGGGGGACAGGGCCGAACTAATGAAAAACTGTTTTTT,CASSGGQGRTNEKLFF
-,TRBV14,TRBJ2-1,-,TGTGCCAGCAGCCAAGTCCGGGTTGAGCAGTTCTTC,CASSQVRVEQFF
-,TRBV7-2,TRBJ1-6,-,TGTGCCAGCAGCCACAAAACCGGTGGACAGTATAATTCACCCCTCCACTTT,CASSHKTGGQYNSPLHF
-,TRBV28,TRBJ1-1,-,TGTGCCAGCAGGGTGACAGGACAAAGGAACACTGAAGCTTTCTTT,CASRVTGQRNTEAFF
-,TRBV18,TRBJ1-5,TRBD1,TGTGCCAGCTCACCGGGACAGGGGACGTACCAGCCCCAGCATTTT,CASSPGQGTYQPQHF
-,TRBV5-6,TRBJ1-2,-,TGTGCCAGCAGTAAACCTCAGGGGAACTATGGCTACACCTTC,CASSKPQGNYGYTF